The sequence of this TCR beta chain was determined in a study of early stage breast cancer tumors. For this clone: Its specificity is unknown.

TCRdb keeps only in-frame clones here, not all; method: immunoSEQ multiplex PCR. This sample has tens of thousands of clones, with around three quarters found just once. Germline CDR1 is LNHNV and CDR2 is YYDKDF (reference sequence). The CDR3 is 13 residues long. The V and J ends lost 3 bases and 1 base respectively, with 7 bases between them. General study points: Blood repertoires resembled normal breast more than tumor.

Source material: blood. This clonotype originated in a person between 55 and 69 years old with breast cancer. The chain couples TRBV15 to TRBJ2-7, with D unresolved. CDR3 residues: CATSRKESYEQYF. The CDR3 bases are TGTGCCACCAGCAGGAAAGAGTCCTACGAGCAGTACTTC.